This TCR beta chain was observed in a study of response to subunit inactivated influenza vaccine. Notes on the study in general: Authors suggested seasonal influenza vaccinations each recruit few new T cells.

TCRdb re-called the RT-PCR reads through MiXCR, storing one row per CDR3 protein. The profile shows around 480,000 distinct CDR3 sequences, 9.5% to 12% of them singletons. V trimming: 5 bases; J trimming: 2 bases; junction bases outside the gene matches: 8. From germline, CDR1 is MDHEN and CDR2 SYDVKM. This CDR3 comprises 18 residues. This clonotype was seen repeatedly, ten times or more. Its antigen remains unknown. This TCR was recovered from a man over 45 who received an inactivated influenza vaccine. The J gene is TRBJ2-1, the V gene TRBV28; 14 bases align to TRBD2. Sample: PBMCs from blood, taken about 40 days after vaccination. CDR3 nucleotide sequence: TGTGCCAGCAGTCCTGGGACTAGCGGGGGCCCACCCTACAATGAGCAGTTCTTC. This translates into CASSPGTSGGPPYNEQFF.